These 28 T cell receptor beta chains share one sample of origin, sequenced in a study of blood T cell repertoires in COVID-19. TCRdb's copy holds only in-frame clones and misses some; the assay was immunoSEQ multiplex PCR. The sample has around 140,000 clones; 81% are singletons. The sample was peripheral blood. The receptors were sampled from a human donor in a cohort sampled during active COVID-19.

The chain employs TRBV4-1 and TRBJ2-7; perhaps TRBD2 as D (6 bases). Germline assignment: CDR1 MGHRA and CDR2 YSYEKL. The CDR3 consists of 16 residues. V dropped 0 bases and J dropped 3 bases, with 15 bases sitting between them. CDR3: CASSQERGRSYYEQYF. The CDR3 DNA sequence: TGCGCCAGCAGCCAAGAGAGAGGGAGGTCTTACTACGAGCAGTACTTC.

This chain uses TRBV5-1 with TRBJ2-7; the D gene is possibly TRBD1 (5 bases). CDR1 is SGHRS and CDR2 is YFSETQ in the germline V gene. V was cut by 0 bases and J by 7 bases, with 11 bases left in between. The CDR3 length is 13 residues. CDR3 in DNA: TGCGCCAGCAGCTTGGAACCCTCAGGGGAGCAGTACTTC. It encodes CASSLEPSGEQYF.

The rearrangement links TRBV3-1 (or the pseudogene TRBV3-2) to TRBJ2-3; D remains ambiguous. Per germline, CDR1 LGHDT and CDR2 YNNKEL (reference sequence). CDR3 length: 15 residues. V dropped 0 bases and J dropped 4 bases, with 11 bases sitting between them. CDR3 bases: TGTGCCAGCAGCCAAGAATCGGTTCGGGCAGATACGCAGTATTTT. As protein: CASSQESVRADTQYF.

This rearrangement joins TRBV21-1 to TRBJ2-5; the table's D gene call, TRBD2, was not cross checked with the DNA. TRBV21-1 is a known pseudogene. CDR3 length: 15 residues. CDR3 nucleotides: TGTGCCAGCAGCAAAGTGGCTAGCGGGCAAGAGACCCAGTACTTC. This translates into CASSKVASGQETQYF.

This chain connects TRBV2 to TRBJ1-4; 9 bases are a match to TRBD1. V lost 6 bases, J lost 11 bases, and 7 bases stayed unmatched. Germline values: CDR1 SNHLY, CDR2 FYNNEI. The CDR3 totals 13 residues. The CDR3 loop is CASSGADRGKLFF. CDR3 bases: TGTGCCAGCAGCGGAGCCGACAGGGGGAAACTGTTTTTT.

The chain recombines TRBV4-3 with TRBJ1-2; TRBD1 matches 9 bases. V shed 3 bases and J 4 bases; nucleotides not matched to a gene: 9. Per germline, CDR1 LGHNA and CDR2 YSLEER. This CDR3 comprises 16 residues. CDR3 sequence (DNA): TGCGCCAGCAGCCAGGATACAGGGGGCCGTGGCTATGGCTACACCTTC. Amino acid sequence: CASSQDTGGRGYGYTF.

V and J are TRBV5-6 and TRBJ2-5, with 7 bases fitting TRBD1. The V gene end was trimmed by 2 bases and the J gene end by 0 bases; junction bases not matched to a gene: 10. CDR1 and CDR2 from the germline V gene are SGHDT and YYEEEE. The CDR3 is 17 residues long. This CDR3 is CASSLGWGRGYQETQYF. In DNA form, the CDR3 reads TGTGCCAGCAGCTTAGGATGGGGCAGGGGGTACCAAGAGACCCAGTACTTC.

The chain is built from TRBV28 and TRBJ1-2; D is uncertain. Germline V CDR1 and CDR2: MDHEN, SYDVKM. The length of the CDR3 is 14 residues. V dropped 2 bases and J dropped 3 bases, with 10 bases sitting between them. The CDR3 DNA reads TGTGCCAGCAGTTTAGTCTCAACTTACTATGGCTACACCTTC. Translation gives CASSLVSTYYGYTF.

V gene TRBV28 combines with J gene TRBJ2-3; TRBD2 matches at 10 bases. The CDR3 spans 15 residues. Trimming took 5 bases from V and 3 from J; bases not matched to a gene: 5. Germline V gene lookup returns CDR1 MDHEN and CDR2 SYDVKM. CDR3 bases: TGTGCCAGCAGTGTCGGACTAGCGGAAACAGATACGCAGTATTTT. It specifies CASSVGLAETDTQYF.

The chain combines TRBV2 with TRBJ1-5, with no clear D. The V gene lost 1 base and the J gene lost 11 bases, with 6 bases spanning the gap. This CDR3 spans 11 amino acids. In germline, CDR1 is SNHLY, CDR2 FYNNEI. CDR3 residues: CASSEDGAQHF. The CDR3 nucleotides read TGTGCCAGCAGTGAAGACGGGGCCCAGCATTTT. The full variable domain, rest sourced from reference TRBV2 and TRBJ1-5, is EPEVTQTPSHQVTQMGQEVILRCVPISNHLYFYWYRQILGQKVEFLVSFYNNEISEKSEIFDDQFSVERPDGSNFTLKIRSTKLEDSAMYFCASSEDGAQHFGDGTRLSIL.

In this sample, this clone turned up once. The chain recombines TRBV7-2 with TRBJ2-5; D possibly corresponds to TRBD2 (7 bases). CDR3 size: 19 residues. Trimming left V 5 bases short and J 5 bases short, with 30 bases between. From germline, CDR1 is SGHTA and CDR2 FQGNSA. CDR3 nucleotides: TGTGCCAGCAGCCCCATCAGACGGGGGGCTTTGAATAACGTCGAGACCCAGTACTTC. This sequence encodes CASSPIRRGALNNVETQYF.

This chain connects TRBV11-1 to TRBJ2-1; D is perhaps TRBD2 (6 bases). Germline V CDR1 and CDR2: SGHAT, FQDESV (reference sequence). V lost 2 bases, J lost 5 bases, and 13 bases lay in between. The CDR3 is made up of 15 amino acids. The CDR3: CASSLRKRVNNEQFF. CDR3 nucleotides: TGTGCCAGCAGCTTAAGAAAGCGGGTTAACAATGAGCAGTTCTTC.

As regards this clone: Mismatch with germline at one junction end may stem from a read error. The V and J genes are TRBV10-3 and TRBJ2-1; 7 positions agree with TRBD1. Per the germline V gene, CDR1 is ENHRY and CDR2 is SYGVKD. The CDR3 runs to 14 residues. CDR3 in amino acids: CAIMKGASSNEQFF. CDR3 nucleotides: TGTGCCATCATGAAGGGGGCCTCCTCCAATGAGCAGTTCTTC.

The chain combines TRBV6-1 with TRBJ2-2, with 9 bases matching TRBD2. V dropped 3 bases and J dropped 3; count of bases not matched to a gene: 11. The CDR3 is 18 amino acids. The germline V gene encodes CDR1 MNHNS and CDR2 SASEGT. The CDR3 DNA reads TGTGCCAGCAGTGAGGCGTTAGCGGGAGTTGTCTACACCGGGGAGCTGTTTTTT. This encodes CASSEALAGVVYTGELFF.

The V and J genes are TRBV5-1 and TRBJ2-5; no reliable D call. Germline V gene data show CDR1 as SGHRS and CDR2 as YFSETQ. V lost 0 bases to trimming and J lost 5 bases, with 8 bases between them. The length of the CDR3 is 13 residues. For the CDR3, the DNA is TGCGCCAGCAGCTTGGGGTCCGGGGAGACCCAGTACTTC. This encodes CASSLGSGETQYF.

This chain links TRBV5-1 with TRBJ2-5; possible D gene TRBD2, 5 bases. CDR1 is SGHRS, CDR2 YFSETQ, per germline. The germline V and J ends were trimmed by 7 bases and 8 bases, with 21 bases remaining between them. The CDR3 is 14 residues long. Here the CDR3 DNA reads TGCGCCAGCTGCCTCGAGGGTTGGGGAAGTACCCAGTACTTC. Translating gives CASCLEGWGSTQYF.

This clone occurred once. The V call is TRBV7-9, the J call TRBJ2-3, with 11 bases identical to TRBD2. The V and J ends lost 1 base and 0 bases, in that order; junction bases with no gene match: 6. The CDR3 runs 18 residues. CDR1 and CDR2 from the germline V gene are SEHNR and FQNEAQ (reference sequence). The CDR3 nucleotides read TGTGCCAGCAGCTTAGGACTAGCGGGAACCCCTAGCACAGATACGCAGTATTTT. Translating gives CASSLGLAGTPSTDTQYF.

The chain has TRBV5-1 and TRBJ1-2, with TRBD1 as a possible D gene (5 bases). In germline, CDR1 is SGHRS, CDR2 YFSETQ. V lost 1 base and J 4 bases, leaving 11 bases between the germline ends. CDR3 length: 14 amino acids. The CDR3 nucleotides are TGCGCCAGCAGCTTGCTGACAGTAGGCTATGGCTACACCTTC. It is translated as CASSLLTVGYGYTF.

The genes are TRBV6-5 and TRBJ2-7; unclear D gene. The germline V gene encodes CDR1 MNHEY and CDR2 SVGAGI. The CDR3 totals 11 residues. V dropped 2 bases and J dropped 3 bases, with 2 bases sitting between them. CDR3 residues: CASSYRYEQYF. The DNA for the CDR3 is TGTGCCAGCAGTTACCGCTACGAGCAGTACTTC.

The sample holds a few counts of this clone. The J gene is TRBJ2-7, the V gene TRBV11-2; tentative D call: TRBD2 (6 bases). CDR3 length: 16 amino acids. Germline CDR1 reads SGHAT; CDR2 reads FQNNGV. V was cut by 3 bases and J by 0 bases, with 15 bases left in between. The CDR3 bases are TGTGCCAGCAGCTTGAGCCTAGCGAGGAGCTCCTACGAGCAGTACTTC. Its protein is CASSLSLARSSYEQYF.

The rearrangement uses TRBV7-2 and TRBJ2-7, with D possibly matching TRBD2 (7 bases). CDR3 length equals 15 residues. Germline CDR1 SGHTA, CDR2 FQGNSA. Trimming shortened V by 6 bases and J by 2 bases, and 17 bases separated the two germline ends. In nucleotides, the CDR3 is TGTGCCAGCAGAGGGGAGGGGGAGCCCACCTACGAGCAGTACTTC. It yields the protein CASRGEGEPTYEQYF.

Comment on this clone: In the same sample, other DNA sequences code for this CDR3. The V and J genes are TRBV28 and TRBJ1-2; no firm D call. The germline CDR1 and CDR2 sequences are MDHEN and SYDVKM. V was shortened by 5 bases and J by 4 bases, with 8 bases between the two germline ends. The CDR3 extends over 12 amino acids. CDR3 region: CASSLASYGYTF. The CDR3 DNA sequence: TGTGCCAGCAGTCTAGCCAGCTATGGCTACACCTTC.

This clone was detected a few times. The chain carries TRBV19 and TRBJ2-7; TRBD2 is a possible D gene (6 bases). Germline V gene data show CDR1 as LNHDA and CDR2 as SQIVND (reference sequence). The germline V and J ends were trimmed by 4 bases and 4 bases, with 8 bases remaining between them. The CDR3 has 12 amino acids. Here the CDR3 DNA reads TGTGCCAGTAGTAGAGCGGGTTACGAGCAGTACTTC. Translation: CASSRAGYEQYF.

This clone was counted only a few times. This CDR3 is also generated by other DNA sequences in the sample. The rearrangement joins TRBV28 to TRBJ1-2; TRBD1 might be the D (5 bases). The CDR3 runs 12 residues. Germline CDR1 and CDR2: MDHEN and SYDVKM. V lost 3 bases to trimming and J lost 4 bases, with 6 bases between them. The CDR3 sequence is CASSLGLYGYTF. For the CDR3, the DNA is TGTGCCAGCAGTTTGGGGCTCTATGGCTACACCTTC.

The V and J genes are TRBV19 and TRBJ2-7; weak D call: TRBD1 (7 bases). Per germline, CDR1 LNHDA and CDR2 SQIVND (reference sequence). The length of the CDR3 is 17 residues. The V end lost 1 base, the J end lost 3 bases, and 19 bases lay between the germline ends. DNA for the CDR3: TGTGCCAGTAGTATAGGCCCCACCGGGGGACAGCACTACGAGCAGTACTTC. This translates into CASSIGPTGGQHYEQYF.

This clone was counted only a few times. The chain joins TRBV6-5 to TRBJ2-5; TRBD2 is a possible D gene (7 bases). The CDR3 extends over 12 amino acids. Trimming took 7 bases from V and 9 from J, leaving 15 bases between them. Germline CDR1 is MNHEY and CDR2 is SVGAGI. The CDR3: CASTKGGAPQYF. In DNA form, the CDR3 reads TGTGCCAGCACCAAAGGGGGGGCACCCCAGTACTTC.

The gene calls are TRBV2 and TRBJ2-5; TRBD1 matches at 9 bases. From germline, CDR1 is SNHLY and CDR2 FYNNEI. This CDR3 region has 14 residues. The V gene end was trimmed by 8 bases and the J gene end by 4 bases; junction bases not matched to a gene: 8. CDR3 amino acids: CASQTRQGGETQYF. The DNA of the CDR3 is TGTGCCAGCCAGACAAGACAGGGGGGAGAGACCCAGTACTTC.

The CDR3 DNA is TGCAGCGTTGGCAAGTGGATCCCGGGGGGGTATGGCTACACCTTC. Amino acid sequence: CSVGKWIPGGYGYTF. The rearrangement joins TRBV29-1 to TRBJ1-2; possible D gene TRBD1, 5 bases. V was clipped by 4 bases and J by 5 bases, with 20 bases between them. This CDR3 is built from 15 residues. Germline V gene data show CDR1 as SQVTM and CDR2 as ANQGSEA.